This TCR beta chain was identified during a study of sequential checkpoint blockade in melanoma. Study overall: First-line arms were nivolumab then ipilimumab, or the reverse, randomized 1:1.

Noted treatment: randomized to nivolumab then ipilimumab (arm A) or the reverse (arm B). J lost 2 bases, V lost 4 bases, and 13 bases had no gene match. This CDR3 region has 19 residues. This clone was recorded a few times. Clones were sequenced by immunoSEQ multiplex PCR, and TCRdb holds only the in-frame ones, with some missing. The data show about 9,100 clones, around 79% seen once. This chain connects TRBV7-1 to TRBJ2-1; 11 nucleotides match TRBD2. TRBV7-1 is recorded as an ORF, its role being uncertain. The material sequenced was CD8+ T cells sorted from blood (inferred from file names), taken from a patient given nivolumab and ipilimumab in sequence. The receptor's source is a human donor with melanoma. CDR3 coding DNA: TGTGCCAGCAGCTTAGCCATCTCTAGCGGGGGGTTCCCCTACAATGAGCAGTTCTTC. Translated: CASSLAISSGGFPYNEQFF.